This TCR beta chain was captured in a study of T cell responses to AZD1222 COVID-19 vaccine. Measured with immunoSEQ multiplex PCR; TCRdb has only the in-frame clones, and not every one. The table includes fewer than 200,000 clones, approximately 92% detected once. From germline, CDR1 is SGHVS and CDR2 FNYEAQ. V lost 4 bases and J lost 11; bases outside the gene matches: 1. The CDR3 consists of 11 residues. Findings and caveats of the study: Rises in breadth and depth of Spike-specific TCRs came after two AZD1222 doses.

Comment on this clone: The antigen is not known.

The chain links TRBV7-6 to TRBJ2-1, with 8 nucleotides matching TRBD2. This receptor was taken from an adult in good health. Sample: peripheral blood, taken on day 0 of AZD1222 vaccination. For the CDR3, the DNA is TGTGCCAGCAGCTCGGGGGGGAAGCAGTTCTTC. Protein sequence: CASSSGGKQFF.